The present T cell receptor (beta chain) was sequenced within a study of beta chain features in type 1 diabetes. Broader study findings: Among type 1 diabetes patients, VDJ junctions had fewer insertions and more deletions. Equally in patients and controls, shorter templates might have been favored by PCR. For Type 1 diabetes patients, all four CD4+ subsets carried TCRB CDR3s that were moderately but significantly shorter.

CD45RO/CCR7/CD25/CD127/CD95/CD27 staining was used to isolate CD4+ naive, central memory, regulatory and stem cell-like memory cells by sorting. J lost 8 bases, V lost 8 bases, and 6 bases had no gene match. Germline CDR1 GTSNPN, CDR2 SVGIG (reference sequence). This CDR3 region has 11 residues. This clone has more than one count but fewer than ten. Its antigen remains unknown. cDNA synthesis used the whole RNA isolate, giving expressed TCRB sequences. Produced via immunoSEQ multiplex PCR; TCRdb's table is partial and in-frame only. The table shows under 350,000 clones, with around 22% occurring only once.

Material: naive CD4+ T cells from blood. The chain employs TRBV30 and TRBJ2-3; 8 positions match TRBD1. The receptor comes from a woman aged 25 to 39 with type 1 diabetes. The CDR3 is CAAWTGTTQYF. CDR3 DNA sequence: TGTGCCGCCTGGACAGGGACTACGCAGTATTTT.